The sequence of this T cell receptor (beta chain) was determined in a study of control samples from healthy donors and cancer patients. Libraries were prepared by immunoSEQ multiplex PCR; TCRdb keeps only in-frame clonotypes and omits some of them. The repertoire holds about 190,000 clones, with 90% to 95% as singletons. Germline CDR1 KGHDR, CDR2 SFDVKD. V was clipped by 2 bases and J by 3 bases, with 15 bases between them. The CDR3 has 16 amino acids. The sequence derives from a man aged 30 to 39 in good health. The sequencing sample was made of blood. The rearrangement links TRBV24-1 to TRBJ2-5; the D is unclear. In DNA, the CDR3 is TGTGCCACCAGTGATTCCCGTCTAGAGGATGAAGAGACCCAGTACTTC. Translation gives CATSDSRLEDEETQYF.